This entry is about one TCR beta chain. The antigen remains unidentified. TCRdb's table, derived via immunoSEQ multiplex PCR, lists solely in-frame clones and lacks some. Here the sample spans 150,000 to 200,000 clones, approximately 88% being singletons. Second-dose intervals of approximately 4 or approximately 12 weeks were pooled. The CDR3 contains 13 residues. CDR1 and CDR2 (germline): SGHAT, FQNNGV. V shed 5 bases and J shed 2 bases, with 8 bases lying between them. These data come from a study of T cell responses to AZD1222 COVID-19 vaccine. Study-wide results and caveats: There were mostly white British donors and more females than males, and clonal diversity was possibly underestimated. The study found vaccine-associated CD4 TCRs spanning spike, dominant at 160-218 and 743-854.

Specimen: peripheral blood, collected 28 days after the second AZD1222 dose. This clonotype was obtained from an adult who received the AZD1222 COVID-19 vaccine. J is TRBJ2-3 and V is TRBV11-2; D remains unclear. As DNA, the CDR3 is TGTGCCAGCAGCCCACGGACCACAGATACGCAGTATTTT. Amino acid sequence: CASSPRTTDTQYF.